Below, one T cell receptor (beta chain) is given with its context. The junction shows a germline mismatch at one end, possibly a read error. Using its own MiXCR run on the reads, TCRdb lists one record per CDR3 protein. The sample lists 200,000 to 300,000 distinct CDR3 sequences; about 28% were seen once. The CDR3 runs 17 residues. This sample was taken from a study of kidney transplant recipient with SARS-CoV-2 infection. The sample consisted of a blood sample, taken at baseline and on day 111 from a kidney transplant recipient. This clonotype originated in a young adult male patient who had COVID-19 and was a kidney transplant recipient. The graft donor may have contributed some T cells. The chain couples TRBV7-1 to TRBJ1-2; D is unresolved. TRBV7-1 carries the ORF label, with uncertain function. CDR3 DNA: TGTGCCGGCAGCGCACAAGTTCACGAGGGAAAGACCTATGGCTACACCTTC. Translation gives CAGSAQVHEGKTYGYTF.